Shown below are 5 T cell receptor beta chains from a single sample sequenced in a study of beta chain features in type 1 diabetes. Study-wide findings and caveats: Shorter TCRB CDR3s, moderately but significantly so, marked every one of the four CD4+ subsets in Type 1 diabetes patients.

The authors reverse transcribed all of the isolated RNA, so sequencing captured expressed TCRB transcripts. Sequencing was performed with immunoSEQ multiplex PCR; in TCRdb, only in-frame clones are kept and a portion is missing. The sample lists hundreds of thousands of clones; 10% to 15% were seen once. These receptors have no identified antigens. Sequenced sample: naive CD4+ T cells from blood. These receptor sequences come from a man younger than 35 with type 1 diabetes.

This sequence joins TRBV6-1 and TRBJ2-1, with 9 bases fitting TRBD2. CDR3 length equals 16 residues. The V segment lost 2 bases and the J segment 7 bases; nucleotides outside the gene matches: 9. Germline CDR1 is MNHNS and CDR2 is SASEGT. CDR3: CASSEWMAGGLNEQFF. In DNA, the CDR3 is TGTGCCAGCAGTGAATGGATGGCGGGGGGGCTGAATGAGCAGTTCTTC.

This clone was seen a few times. V gene TRBV29-1 combines with J gene TRBJ1-5; 9 bases agree with TRBD1. Per germline, CDR1 SQVTM and CDR2 ANQGSEA. The CDR3 is 14 residues long. V gave up 4 bases and J gave up 2 bases; unmatched junction bases: 3. The CDR3 loop is CSVGQGGGNQPQHF. The CDR3 bases are TGCAGCGTTGGACAGGGGGGTGGCAATCAGCCCCAGCATTTT. The full variable domain, with the rest looked up from reference TRBV29-1 and TRBJ1-5, is SAVISQKPSRDICQRGTSLTIQCQVDSQVTMMFWYRQQPGQSLTLIATANQGSEATYESGFVIDKFPISRPNLTFSTLTVSNMSPEDSSIYLCSVGQGGGNQPQHFGDGTRLSIL.

The chain joins TRBV2 to TRBJ1-3, with D uncertain. Trimming removed 5 bases at V and 3 bases at J, with 20 bases between. In germline, CDR1 is SNHLY, CDR2 FYNNEI. The length of the CDR3 is 17 residues. The CDR3 spells CASSPGDPGGYGNTIYF. In DNA form, the CDR3 reads TGTGCCAGCAGTCCGGGAGACCCCGGTGGTTATGGAAACACCATATATTTT.

The V gene is TRBV13, the J gene TRBJ2-3; 13 nucleotides line up with TRBD2. The J segment lost 4 bases and the V segment lost 5 bases, leaving 6 bases of the junction unmatched. From germline, CDR1 is PRHDT and CDR2 FYEKMQ (reference sequence). CDR3 length equals 16 residues. This chain's CDR3 is CASSTRLAGGADTQYF. In DNA form, the CDR3 reads TGTGCCAGCAGCACGCGACTAGCGGGGGGTGCAGATACGCAGTATTTT.

The rearrangement uses TRBV11-2 and TRBJ2-2; 7 nucleotides agree with TRBD2. With 3 bases clipped from V and 2 bases from J, the junction kept 12 bases outside the gene matches. This CDR3 comprises 18 residues. The V gene's germline CDR1 is SGHAT and CDR2 FQNNGV. In DNA, the CDR3 is TGTGCCAGCAGCTTCCCCCTTTATCGGACTAGAAACACCGGGGAGCTGTTTTTT. Its translation is CASSFPLYRTRNTGELFF.